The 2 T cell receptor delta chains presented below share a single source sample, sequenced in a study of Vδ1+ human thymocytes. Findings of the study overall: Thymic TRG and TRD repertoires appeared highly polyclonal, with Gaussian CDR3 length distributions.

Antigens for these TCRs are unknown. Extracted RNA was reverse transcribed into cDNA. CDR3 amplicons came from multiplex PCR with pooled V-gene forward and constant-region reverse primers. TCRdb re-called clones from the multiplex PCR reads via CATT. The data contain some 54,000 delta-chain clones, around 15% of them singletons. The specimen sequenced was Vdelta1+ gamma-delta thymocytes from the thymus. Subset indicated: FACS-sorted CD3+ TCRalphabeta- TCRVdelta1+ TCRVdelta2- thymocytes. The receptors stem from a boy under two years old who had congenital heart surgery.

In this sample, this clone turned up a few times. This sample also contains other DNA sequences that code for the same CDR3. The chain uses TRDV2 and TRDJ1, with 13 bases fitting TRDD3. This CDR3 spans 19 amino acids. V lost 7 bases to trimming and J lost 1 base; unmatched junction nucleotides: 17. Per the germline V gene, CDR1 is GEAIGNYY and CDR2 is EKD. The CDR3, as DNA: TGTGCCTGCGACCTCCTACTGGGGGATACGTCAGTGGTCACCGATAAACTCATCTTT. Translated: CACDLLLGDTSVVTDKLIF.

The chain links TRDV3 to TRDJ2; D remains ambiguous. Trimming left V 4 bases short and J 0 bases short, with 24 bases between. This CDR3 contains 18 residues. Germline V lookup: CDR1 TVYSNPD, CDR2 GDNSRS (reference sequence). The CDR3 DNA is TGTGCCTCTCCCCGGTATGTCGGACCCTGCACTTTGACAGCACAACTCTTCTTT. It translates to CASPRYVGPCTLTAQLFF.